These T cell receptor beta chains were read from a single sample in a study of blood T cell repertoires in COVID-19. Assay used: immunoSEQ multiplex PCR; TCRdb lists only in-frame clones, some missing. Of nearly 250,000 clones listed, around 90% are singletons. Material for sequencing was PBMCs or T cells enriched from blood (not recorded which). The receptors stem from a man aged 50 or older who had been exposed to COVID-19. Each CDR3 is given with its conserved first and last residue. D genes are given only for firm matches. The size of a clone is reported for some rows only, either as once, few or many, or as a class for expanded clones.

TRBV7-6	TRBJ2-1	.	TRBD2	TGTGCCAGCAGCTTTGGGTCGACGGCGGGGGGGTTTAAAGATGAGCAGTTCTTC	CASSFGSTAGGFKDEQFF
TRBV6-4	TRBJ1-2	.	.	TGTGCCAGCAGTGACGGGGGGAGCGGCTACACCTTC	CASSDGGSGYTF
TRBV6-5	TRBJ2-6	few	.	TGTGCCAGCAGTTACATCTACTCTGGGGCCAACGTCCTGACTTTC	CASSYIYSGANVLTF
TRBV27	TRBJ2-3	.	.	TGTGCCAGCAGACTTAGGCGGGCGGGCCCAGATACGCAGTATTTT	CASRLRRAGPDTQYF
TRBV9	TRBJ2-1	few	TRBD1	TGTGCCAGCAGCGTAACGACAGGGGGTCGCTCCAATGAGCAGTTCTTC	CASSVTTGGRSNEQFF
TRBV9	TRBJ2-3	once	TRBD1	TGTGCCAGCAGCTCTATGGACAGGGGAGGTGGGTATACGCAGTATTTT	CASSSMDRGGGYTQYF
TRBV6-2/TRBV6-3	TRBJ1-2	.	.	TGTGCCAGCAGTTACTGGGCAGCTAACTATGGCTACACCTTC	CASSYWAANYGYTF
TRBV2	TRBJ1-5	once	.	TGTGCCAGCAGTGAAACAGGTTGGGGCAATCAGCCCCAGCATTTT	CASSETGWGNQPQHF
TRBV7-2	TRBJ1-5	once	TRBD1	TGTGCCAGCAGCTTAGTGGGGACAGGTAATCAGCCCCAGCATTTT	CASSLVGTGNQPQHF
TRBV6-5	TRBJ1-1	once	TRBD1	TGTGCCAGCACCGGAACAGGGGTGTGGACTGAAGCTTTCTTT	CASTGTGVWTEAFF
TRBV29-1	TRBJ1-1	.	.	TGCAGCGCTGTGGGGGGAACGAACACTGAAGCTTTCTTT	CSAVGGTNTEAFF
TRBV2	TRBJ2-6	.	.	TGTGCCAGCAGTGAACAGGCCTTCACCGGGGCCAACGTCCTGACTTTC	CASSEQAFTGANVLTF
TRBV6-5	TRBJ1-2	.	TRBD1	TGTGCCAGCAGTTACTCTTACAGGGGAGTTGGCTATGGCTACACCTTC	CASSYSYRGVGYGYTF
TRBV7-9	TRBJ2-1	.	TRBD2	TGTGCCAGCAGCCGGACTAGCGGGAGTTTCGATGAGCAGTTCTTC	CASSRTSGSFDEQFF
TRBV24-1	TRBJ2-1	few	TRBD2	TGTGCCACCAGTGATTATACTAGCGGGCACAATGAGCAGTTCTTC	CATSDYTSGHNEQFF
TRBV18	TRBJ1-4	.	.	TGTGCCAGCTCACCAAGTCTACAGGGCCGGCAGGAAAAACTGTTTTTT	CASSPSLQGRQEKLFF
TRBV19	TRBJ1-1	.	.	TGTGCCAGTAGTATACAGCGGACCACTGAAGCTTTCTTT	CASSIQRTTEAFF
TRBV10-3	TRBJ1-3	.	TRBD1	TGTGCCATCACCGGGACAGCCAGCTCTGGAAACACCATATATTTT	CAITGTASSGNTIYF
TRBV10-1	TRBJ2-3	.	.	TGCGCCAGCAGTGAGTCCTGGGTGGTACAAGGGGCAGATACGCAGTATTTT	CASSESWVVQGADTQYF
TRBV5-4	TRBJ2-3	.	.	TGTGCCAGCAGCTTCCGGGTTTGGACAGATACGCAGTATTTT	CASSFRVWTDTQYF
TRBV27	TRBJ1-2	.	.	TGTGCCAGCAGTGGAAGGGACTACGGCTACACCTTC	CASSGRDYGYTF
TRBV9	TRBJ1-5	.	TRBD1	TGTGCCAGCAGCGATACAGGGGATAATCAGCCCCAGCATTTT	CASSDTGDNQPQHF
TRBV2	TRBJ2-2	.	.	TGTGCCAGCAGTTTCGGTTTTACCGGGGAGCTGTTTTTT	CASSFGFTGELFF
TRBV5-1	TRBJ1-4	.	TRBD1	TGCGCCAGCAGCTCGGGACAGGGGTGGGAAAAACTGTTTTTT	CASSSGQGWEKLFF
TRBV6-1	TRBJ1-2	.	.	TGTGCCAGCAGTGAAGGCCGGCCAGGGCGGGGCTATGGCTACACCTTC	CASSEGRPGRGYGYTF
TRBV2	TRBJ2-1	once	.	TGTGCCAGCAGTACTAGTTCCTACAATGAGCAGTTCTTC	CASSTSSYNEQFF
TRBV5-1	TRBJ1-1	.	TRBD1	TGCGCCAGCAGCTACAGGGGCCAGAACACTGAAGCTTTCTTT	CASSYRGQNTEAFF
TRBV2	TRBJ1-2	.	.	TGTGCCAGCAGTGAGACTCCGGATACTAACTATGGCTACACCTTC	CASSETPDTNYGYTF
TRBV7-6	TRBJ1-4	.	TRBD1	TGTGCCAGCAGCCAGACAGGGGCTAGTGAAAAACTGTTTTTT	CASSQTGASEKLFF
TRBV19	TRBJ2-5	.	.	TGTGCCAGTAGTAAGGCAGGGATGGAGACCCAGTACTTC	CASSKAGMETQYF
TRBV19	TRBJ1-2	.	.	TGTGCCAGTAGTGGGCTGCAGCTCCATCCTATCTATGGCTACACCTTC	CASSGLQLHPIYGYTF
TRBV2	TRBJ1-2	.	.	TGTGCCAGCAGTGAATACAGGGCTAACTATGGCTACACCTTC	CASSEYRANYGYTF
TRBV28	TRBJ2-5	.	TRBD2	TGTGCCAGCAGTTTATGGGGACTTCGACTAGCGGGGCAAGAGACCCAGTACTTC	CASSLWGLRLAGQETQYF
TRBV4-2	TRBJ1-5	.	.	TGTGCCAGCAGCCAAGTAGGACAGTTCAACAATCAGCCCCAGCATTTT	CASSQVGQFNNQPQHF
TRBV5-1	TRBJ1-2	.	TRBD1	TGCGCCAGCAGCCCCCCCATGACAGGGGGCGCGGGCGGCTACACCTTC	CASSPPMTGGAGGYTF
TRBV11-3	TRBJ2-3	.	.	TGTGCCAGCAGCACAGGATTCACAGATACGCAGTATTTT	CASSTGFTDTQYF
TRBV2	TRBJ2-1	.	.	TGTGCCAGCAGTGCGGACAATGAGCAGTTCTTC	CASSADNEQFF
TRBV6-6	TRBJ1-2	.	TRBD1	TGTGCCAGCAGTCCCGACAGGGGGCGGTATGGCTACACCTTC	CASSPDRGRYGYTF
TRBV2	TRBJ1-6	.	.	TGTGCCAGCAGTGAATCCTCCGGACATGGTCTCAATTCACCCCTCCACTTT	CASSESSGHGLNSPLHF
TRBV30	TRBJ2-2	.	.	TGTGCCTGGAGGTTCGGGATGAACACCGGGGAGCTGTTTTTT	CAWRFGMNTGELFF
TRBV7-2	TRBJ1-2	once	TRBD1	TGTGCCAGCAGCCCATATCAGGGGGCTATTGGTGGCTACACCTTC	CASSPYQGAIGGYTF
TRBV20-1	TRBJ2-7	.	.	TGCAGTGCGCAACGCGGGGAGCAGTACTTC	CSAQRGEQYF
TRBV5-1	TRBJ2-2	.	.	TGCGCCAGCAGCTCTTGGGCGGGGTCCACCGGGGAGCTGTTTTTT	CASSSWAGSTGELFF
TRBV28	TRBJ1-5	.	.	TGTGCCAGCAGTTTTGTTGGGTTGGGCATCAATCAGCCCCAGCATTTT	CASSFVGLGINQPQHF
TRBV19	TRBJ1-2	.	TRBD1	TGTGCCAGTAGTGGCGCCAGGGGGTATGGCTACACCTTC	CASSGARGYGYTF
TRBV11-2	TRBJ1-2	.	TRBD1	TGTGCCAGCAGCTTAATTGGGACAGGGGACTATGGCTACACCTTC	CASSLIGTGDYGYTF
TRBV7-5	TRBJ2-7	.	.	TGTGCCAGAACCAGGGGGACAGGGCTTTACGAGCAGTACTTC	CARTRGTGLYEQYF
TRBV5-1	TRBJ2-5	.	TRBD2	TGCGCCAGCAGCTTGGTTCCTAGCGGGAAAGAGACCCAGTACTTC	CASSLVPSGKETQYF
TRBV4-2	TRBJ1-6	.	TRBD1	TGTGCCAGCAGCCAAGTTGTAGGGGGCGATTCACCCCTCCACTTT	CASSQVVGGDSPLHF